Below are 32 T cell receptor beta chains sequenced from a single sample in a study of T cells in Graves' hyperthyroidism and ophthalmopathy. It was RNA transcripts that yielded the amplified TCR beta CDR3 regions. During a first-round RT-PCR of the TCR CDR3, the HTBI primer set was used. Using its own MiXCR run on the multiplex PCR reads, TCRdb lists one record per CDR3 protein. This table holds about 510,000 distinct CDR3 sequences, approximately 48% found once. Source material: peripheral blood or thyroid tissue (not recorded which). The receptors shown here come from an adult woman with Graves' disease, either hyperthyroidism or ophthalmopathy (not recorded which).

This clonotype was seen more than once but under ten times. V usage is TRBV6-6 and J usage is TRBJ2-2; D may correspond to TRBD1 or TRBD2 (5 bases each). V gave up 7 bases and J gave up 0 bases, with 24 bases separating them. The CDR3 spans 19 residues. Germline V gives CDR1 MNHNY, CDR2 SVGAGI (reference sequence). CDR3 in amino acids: CASIISGRRSYTNTGELFF. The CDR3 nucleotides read TGTGCCAGCATCATCTCGGGACGGCGGTCGTACACGAACACCGGGGAGCTGTTTTTT.

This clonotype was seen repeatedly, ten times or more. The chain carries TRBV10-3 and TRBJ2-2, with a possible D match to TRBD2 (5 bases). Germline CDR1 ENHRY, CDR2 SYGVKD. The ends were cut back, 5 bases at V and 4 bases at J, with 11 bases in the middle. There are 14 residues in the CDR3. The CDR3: CAISPERITGELFF. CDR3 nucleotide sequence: TGTGCCATCAGTCCCGAGCGGATCACCGGGGAGCTGTTTTTT.

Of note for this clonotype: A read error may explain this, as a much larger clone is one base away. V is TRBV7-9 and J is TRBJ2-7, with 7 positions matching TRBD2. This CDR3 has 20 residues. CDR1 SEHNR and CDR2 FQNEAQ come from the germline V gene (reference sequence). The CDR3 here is CSSSLGGSGLPTAASYEQYF. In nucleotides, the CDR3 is TGTTCCAGCAGCCTCGGTGGTAGCGGGTTGCCTACAGCCGCCTCCTACGAGCAGTACTTC.

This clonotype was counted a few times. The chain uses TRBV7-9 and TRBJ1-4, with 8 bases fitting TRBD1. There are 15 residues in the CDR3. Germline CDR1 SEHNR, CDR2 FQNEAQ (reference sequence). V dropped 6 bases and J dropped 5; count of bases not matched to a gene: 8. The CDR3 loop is CASRTGQGRNEKLFF. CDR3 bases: TGTGCCAGCAGAACTGGACAGGGAAGAAATGAAAAACTGTTTTTT. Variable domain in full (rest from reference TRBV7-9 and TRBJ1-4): DTGVSQNPRHKITKRGQNVTFRCDPISEHNRLYWYRQTLGQGPEFLTYFQNEAQLEKSRLLSDRFSAERPKGSFSTLEIQRTEQGDSAMYLCASRTGQGRNEKLFFGSGTQLSVL.

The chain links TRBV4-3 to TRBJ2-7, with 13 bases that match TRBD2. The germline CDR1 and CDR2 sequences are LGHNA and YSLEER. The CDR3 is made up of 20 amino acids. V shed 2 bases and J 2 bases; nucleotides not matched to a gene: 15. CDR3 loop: CASSQLAPGLAGSGAYEQYF. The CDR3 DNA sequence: TGCGCCAGCAGCCAACTTGCCCCGGGACTAGCGGGAAGTGGGGCCTACGAGCAGTACTTC.

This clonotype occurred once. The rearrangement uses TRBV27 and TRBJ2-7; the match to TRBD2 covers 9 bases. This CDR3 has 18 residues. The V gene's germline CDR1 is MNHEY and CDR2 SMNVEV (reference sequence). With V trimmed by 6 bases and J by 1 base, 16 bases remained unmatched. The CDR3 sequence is CASRPLRVSSGTSYEQYF. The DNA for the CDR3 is TGTGCCAGCAGACCATTAAGGGTCTCTAGCGGGACTTCCTACGAGCAGTACTTC.

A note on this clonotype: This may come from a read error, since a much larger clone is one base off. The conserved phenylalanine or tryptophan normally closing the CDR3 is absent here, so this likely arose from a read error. The CDR3 reads CSVPSDRTYEQYL. The CDR3 bases are TGCAGTGTCCCTTCTGACAGGACCTACGAGCAGTACCTC. This chain joins TRBV29-1 and TRBJ2-7, with TRBD1 as a possible D gene (6 bases). Germline V lookup: CDR1 SQVTM, CDR2 ANQGSEA. There are 13 residues in the CDR3.

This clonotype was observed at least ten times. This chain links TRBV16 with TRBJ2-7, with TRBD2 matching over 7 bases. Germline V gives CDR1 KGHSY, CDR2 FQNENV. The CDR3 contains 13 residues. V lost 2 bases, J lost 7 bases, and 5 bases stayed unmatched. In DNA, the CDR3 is TGTGCCAGCAGCCAAGGCCCCGGGGGGGAGCAGTACTTC. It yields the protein CASSQGPGGEQYF.

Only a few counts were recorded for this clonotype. For the CDR3, the DNA is TGTGCCAGCAGTTCCGACTGGCTGCACAATTCACCCCTCCACTTT. It translates to CASSSDWLHNSPLHF. The chain links TRBV27 to TRBJ1-6, with unresolved D. CDR3 length: 15 residues. Germline V CDR1 and CDR2: MNHEY, SMNVEV (reference sequence). V was shortened by 4 bases and J by 7 bases, with 14 bases between the two germline ends.

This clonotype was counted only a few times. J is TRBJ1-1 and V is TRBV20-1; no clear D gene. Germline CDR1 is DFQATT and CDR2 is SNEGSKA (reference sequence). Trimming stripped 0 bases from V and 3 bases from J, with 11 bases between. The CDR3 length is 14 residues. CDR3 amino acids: CSAREPTGYTEAFF. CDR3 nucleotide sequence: TGCAGTGCTAGAGAGCCGACGGGCTACACTGAAGCTTTCTTT.

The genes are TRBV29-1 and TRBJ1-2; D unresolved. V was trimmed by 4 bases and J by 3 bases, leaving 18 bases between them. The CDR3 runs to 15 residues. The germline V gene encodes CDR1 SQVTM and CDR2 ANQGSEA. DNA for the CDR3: TGCAGCGTTGTTGTCGCGACGGGCATCGACTATGGCTACACCTTC. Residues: CSVVVATGIDYGYTF.

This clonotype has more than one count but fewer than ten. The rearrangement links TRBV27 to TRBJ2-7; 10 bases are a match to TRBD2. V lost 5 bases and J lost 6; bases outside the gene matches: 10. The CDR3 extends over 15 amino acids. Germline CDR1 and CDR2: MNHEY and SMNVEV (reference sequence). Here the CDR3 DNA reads TGTGCCAGCAGTCCTAACCTAGCGGGAGTTGTCGAGCAGTACTTC. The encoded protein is CASSPNLAGVVEQYF.

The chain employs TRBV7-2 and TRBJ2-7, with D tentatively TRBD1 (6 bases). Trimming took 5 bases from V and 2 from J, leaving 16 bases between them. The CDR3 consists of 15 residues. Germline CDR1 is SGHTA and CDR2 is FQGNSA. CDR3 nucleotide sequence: TGTGCCAGCAGCCCCCGCCGCCGGGACACCTACGAGCAGTACTTC. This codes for CASSPRRRDTYEQYF.

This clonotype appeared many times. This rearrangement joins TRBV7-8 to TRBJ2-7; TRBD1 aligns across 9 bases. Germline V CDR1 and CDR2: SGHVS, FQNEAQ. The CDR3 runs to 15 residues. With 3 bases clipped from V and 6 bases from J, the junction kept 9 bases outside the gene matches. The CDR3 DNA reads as TGTGCCAGCAGCTTGGGGACAGGGTCATCATCCGAGCAGTACTTC. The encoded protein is CASSLGTGSSSEQYF.

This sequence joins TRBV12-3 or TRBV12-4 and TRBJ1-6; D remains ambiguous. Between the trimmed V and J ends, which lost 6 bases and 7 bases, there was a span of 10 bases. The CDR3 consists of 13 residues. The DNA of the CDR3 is TGTGCCAGCAGCCTCGTCTGGAATTCACCCCTCCACTTT. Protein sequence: CASSLVWNSPLHF.

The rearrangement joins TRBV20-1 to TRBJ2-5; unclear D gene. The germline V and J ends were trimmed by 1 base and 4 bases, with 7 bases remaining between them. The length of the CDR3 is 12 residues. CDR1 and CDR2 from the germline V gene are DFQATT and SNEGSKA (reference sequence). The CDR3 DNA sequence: TGCAGTGCTAGAGGTCAGGTAGAGACCCAGTACTTC. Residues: CSARGQVETQYF.

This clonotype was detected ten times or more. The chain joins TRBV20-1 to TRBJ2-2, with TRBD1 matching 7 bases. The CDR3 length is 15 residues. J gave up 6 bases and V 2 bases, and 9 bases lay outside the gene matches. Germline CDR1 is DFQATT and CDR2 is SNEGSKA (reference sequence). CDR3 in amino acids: CSARSDREAAGELFF. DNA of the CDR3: TGCAGTGCTAGATCAGACAGGGAAGCCGCCGGGGAGCTGTTTTTT.

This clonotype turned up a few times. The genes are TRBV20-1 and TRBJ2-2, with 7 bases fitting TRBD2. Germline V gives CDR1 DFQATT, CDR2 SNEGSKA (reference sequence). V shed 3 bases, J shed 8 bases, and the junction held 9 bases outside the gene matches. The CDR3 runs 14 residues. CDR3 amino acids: CSASPSGRGGELFF. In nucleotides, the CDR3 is TGCAGTGCTAGTCCTAGCGGCCGGGGTGGGGAGCTGTTTTTT.

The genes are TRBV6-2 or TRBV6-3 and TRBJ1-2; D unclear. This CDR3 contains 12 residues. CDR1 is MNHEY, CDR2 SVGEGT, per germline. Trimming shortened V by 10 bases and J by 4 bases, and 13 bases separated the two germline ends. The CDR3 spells CATRTVTYGYTF. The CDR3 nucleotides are TGTGCCACCAGGACGGTGACCTATGGCTACACCTTC.

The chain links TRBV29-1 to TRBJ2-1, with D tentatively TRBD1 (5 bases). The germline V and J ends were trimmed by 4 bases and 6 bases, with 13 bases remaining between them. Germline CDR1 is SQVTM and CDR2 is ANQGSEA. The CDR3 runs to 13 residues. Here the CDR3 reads CSVARNQGNEQFF. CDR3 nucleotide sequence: TGCAGCGTTGCGAGGAACCAGGGCAATGAGCAGTTCTTC.

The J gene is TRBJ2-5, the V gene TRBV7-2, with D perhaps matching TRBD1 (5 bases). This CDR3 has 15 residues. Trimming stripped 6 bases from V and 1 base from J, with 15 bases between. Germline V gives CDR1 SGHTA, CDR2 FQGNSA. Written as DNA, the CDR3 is TGTGCCAGCAGACGCGGCAGGGCCACCCAAGAGACCCAGTACTTC. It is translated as CASRRGRATQETQYF.

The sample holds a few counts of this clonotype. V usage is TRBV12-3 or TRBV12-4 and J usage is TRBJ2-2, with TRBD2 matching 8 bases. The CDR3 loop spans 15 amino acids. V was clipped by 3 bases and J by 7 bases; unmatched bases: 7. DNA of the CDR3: TGTGCCAGCAGTTTCGCGGGACTAGTGTACGGGGAGCTGTTTTTT. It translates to CASSFAGLVYGELFF.

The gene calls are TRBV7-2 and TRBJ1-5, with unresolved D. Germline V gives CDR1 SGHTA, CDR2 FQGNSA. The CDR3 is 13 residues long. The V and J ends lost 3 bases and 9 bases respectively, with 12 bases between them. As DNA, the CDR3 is TGTGCCAGCAGCTTGGCTGCTATGAGGCCCCAGCATTTT. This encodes CASSLAAMRPQHF. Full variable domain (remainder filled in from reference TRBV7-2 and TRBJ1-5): GAGVSQSPSNKVTEKGKDVELRCDPISGHTALYWYRQSLGQGLEFLIYFQGNSAPDKSGLPSDRFSAERTGGSVSTLTIQRTQQEDSAVYLCASSLAAMRPQHFGDGTRLSIL.

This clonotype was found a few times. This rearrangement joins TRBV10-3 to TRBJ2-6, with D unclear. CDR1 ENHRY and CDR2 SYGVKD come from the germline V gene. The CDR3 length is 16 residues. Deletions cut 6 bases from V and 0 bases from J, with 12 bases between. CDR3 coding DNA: TGTGCCATCAGCCGTGAGAGAGCCTCTGGGGCCAACGTCCTGACTTTC. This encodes CAISRERASGANVLTF.

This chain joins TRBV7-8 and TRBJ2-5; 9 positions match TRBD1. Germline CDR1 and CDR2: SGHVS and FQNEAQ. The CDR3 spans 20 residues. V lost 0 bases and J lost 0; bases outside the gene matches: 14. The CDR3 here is CASSLASEEPTGGYQETQYF. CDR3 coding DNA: TGTGCCAGCAGCTTAGCCAGTGAGGAACCGACAGGGGGATACCAAGAGACCCAGTACTTC.

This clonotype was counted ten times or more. The CDR3 nucleotides are TGCAGCGCTCCATCCGGTGTCAGGGGAGACACTGAAGCTTTCTTT. Its translation: CSAPSGVRGDTEAFF. This rearrangement joins TRBV29-1 to TRBJ1-1; TRBD1 is a possible D gene (6 bases). CDR3 length: 15 amino acids. With 7 bases removed from V and 3 bases from J, the gap between germline ends came to 21 bases. Germline values: CDR1 SQVTM, CDR2 ANQGSEA.

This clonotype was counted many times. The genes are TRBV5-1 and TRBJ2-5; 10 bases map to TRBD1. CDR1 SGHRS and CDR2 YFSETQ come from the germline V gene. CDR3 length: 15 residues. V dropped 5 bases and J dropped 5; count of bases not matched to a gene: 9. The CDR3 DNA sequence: TGCGCCAGCAGTTCGACAGGGGGCTGGGATGAGACCCAGTACTTC. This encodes CASSSTGGWDETQYF. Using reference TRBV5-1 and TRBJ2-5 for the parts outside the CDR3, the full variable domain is KAGVTQTPRYLIKTRGQQVTLSCSPISGHRSVSWYQQTPGQGLQFLFEYFSETQRNKGNFPGRFSGRQFSNSRSEMNVSTLELGDSALYLCASSSTGGWDETQYFGPGTRLLVL.

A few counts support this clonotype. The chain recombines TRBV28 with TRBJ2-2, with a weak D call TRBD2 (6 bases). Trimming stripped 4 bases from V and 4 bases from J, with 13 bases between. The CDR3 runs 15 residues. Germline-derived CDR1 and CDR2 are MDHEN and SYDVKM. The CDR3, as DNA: TGTGCCAGCAGTTCTCTCGGGCGGGGCACCGGGGAGCTGTTTTTT. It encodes CASSSLGRGTGELFF.

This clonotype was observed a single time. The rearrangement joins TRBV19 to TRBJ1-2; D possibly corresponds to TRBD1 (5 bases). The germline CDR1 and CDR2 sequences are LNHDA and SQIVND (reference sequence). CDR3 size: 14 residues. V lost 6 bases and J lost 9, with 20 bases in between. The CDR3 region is CASRSATVTFSYTF. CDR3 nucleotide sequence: TGTGCCAGTAGGTCGGCGACAGTAACCTTCAGCTACACCTTC.

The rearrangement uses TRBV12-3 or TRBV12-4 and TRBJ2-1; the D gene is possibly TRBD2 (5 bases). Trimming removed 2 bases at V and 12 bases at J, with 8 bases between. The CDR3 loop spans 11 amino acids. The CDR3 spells CASSLMEVQFF. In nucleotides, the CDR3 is TGTGCCAGCAGTTTAATGGAGGTGCAGTTCTTC.

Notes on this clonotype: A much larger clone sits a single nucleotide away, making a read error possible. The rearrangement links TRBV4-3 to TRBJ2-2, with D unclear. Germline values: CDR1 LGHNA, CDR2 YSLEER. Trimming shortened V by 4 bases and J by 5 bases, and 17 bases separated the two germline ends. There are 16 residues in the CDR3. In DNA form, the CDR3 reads TGCGCCAGCAGCCGAGTTCCGGGCACGGTGACCGGGGAGCTGTTTTTT. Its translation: CASSRVPGTVTGELFF.

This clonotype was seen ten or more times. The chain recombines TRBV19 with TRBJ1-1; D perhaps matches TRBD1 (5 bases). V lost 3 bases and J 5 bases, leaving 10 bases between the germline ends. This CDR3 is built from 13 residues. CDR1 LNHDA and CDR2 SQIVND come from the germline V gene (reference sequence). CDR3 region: CASSMSRDTEAFF. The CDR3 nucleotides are TGTGCCAGTAGTATGTCCAGGGATACTGAAGCTTTCTTT.